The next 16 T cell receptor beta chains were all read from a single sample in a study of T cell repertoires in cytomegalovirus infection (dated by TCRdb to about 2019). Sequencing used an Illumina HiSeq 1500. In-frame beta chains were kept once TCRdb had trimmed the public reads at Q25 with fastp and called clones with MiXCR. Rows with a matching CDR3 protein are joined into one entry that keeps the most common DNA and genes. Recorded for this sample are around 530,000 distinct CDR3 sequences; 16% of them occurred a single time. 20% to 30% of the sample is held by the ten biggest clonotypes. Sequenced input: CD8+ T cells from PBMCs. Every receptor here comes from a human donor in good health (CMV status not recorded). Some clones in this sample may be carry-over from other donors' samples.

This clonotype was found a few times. The CDR3: CASSPGAARVNGELFF. CDR3 DNA sequence: TGCGCCAGCAGCCCAGGCGCGGCCAGGGTTAACGGGGAGCTGTTTTTT. V and J are TRBV5-1 and TRBJ2-2, with a tentative D call TRBD1 (5 bases). V was pared by 4 bases and J by 7 bases, with 20 bases between. Germline CDR1 and CDR2: SGHRS and YFSETQ. This CDR3 is 16 amino acids long.

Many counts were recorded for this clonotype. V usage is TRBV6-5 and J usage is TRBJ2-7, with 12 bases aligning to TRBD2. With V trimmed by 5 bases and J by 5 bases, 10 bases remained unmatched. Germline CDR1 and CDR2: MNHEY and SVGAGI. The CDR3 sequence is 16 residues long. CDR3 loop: CASSRLAGAPRDEQYF. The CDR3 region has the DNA TGTGCCAGCAGTCGACTAGCGGGGGCCCCAAGGGACGAGCAGTACTTC.

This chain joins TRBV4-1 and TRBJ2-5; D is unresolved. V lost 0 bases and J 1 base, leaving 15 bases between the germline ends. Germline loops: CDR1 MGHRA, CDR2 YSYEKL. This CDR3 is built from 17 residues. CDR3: CASSQDWAWSAQETQYF. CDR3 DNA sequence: TGCGCCAGCAGCCAAGATTGGGCTTGGAGCGCCCAAGAGACCCAGTACTTC.

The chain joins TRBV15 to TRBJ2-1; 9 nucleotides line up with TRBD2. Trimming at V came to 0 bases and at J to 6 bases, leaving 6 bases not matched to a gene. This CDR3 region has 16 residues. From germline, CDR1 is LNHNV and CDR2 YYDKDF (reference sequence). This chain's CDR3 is CATSRDRVAGANEQFF. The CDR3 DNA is TGTGCCACCAGCAGAGATCGGGTAGCGGGAGCCAATGAGCAGTTCTTC.

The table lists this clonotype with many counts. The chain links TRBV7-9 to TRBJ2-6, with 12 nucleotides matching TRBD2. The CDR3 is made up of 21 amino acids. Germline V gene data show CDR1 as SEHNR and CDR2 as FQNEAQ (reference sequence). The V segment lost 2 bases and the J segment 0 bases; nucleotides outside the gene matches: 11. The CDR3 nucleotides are TGTGCCAGCAGCTTATTCCCTAGCGGGAGGGCCGAAAGCTCTGGGGCCAACGTCCTGACTTTC. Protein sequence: CASSLFPSGRAESSGANVLTF.

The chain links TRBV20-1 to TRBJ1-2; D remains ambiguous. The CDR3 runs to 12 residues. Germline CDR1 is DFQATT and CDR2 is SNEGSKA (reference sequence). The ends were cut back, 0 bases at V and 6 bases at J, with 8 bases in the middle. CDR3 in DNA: TGCAGTGCTAGAGACGGGTTGGATGGCTACACCTTC. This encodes CSARDGLDGYTF.

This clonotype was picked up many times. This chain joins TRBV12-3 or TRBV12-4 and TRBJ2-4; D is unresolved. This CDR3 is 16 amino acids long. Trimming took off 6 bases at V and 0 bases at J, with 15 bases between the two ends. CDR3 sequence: CASSPGDLLAKNIQYF. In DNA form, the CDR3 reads TGTGCCAGCAGCCCAGGCGACCTCCTAGCCAAAAACATTCAGTACTTC.

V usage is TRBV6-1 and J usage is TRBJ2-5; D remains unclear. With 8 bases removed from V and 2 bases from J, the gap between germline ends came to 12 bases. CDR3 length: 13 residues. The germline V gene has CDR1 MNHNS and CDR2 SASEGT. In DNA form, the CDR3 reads TGTGCCAGCGCGGACGGATTTCAAGAGACCCAGTACTTC. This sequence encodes CASADGFQETQYF.

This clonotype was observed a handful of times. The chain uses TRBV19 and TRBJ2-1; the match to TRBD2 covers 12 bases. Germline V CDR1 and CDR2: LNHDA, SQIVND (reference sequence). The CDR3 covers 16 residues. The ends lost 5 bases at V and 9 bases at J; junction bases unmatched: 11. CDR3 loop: CASSSPSGGAEAEQFF. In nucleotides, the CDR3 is TGTGCCAGTAGTTCCCCTAGCGGGGGGGCTGAGGCTGAGCAGTTCTTC.

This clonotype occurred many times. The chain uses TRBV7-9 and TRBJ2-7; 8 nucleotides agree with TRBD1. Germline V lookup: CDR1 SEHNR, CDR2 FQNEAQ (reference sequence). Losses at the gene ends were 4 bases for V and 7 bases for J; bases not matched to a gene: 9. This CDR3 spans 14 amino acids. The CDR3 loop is CASSSLAGGEEQYF. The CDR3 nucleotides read TGTGCCAGCAGCTCCCTGGCAGGGGGCGAAGAGCAGTACTTC. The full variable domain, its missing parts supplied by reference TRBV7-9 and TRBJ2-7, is DTGVSQNPRHKITKRGQNVTFRCDPISEHNRLYWYRQTLGQGPEFLTYFQNEAQLEKSRLLSDRFSAERPKGSFSTLEIQRTEQGDSAMYLCASSSLAGGEEQYFGPGTRLTVT.

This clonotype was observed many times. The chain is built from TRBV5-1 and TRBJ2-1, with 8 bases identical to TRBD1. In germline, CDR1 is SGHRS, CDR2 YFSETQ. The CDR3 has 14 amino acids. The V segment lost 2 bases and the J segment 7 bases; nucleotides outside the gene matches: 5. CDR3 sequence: CASSFTGGANEQFF. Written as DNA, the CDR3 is TGCGCCAGCAGCTTCACAGGGGGTGCAAATGAGCAGTTCTTC. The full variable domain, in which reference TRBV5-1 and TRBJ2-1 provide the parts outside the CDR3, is KAGVTQTPRYLIKTRGQQVTLSCSPISGHRSVSWYQQTPGQGLQFLFEYFSETQRNKGNFPGRFSGRQFSNSRSEMNVSTLELGDSALYLCASSFTGGANEQFFGPGTRLTVL.

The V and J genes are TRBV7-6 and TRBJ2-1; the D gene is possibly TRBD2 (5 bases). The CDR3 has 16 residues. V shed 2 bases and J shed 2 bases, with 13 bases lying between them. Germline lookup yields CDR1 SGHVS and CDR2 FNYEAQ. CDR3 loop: CASSLWKGVTYNEQFF. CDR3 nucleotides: TGTGCCAGCAGCTTATGGAAGGGAGTAACCTACAATGAGCAGTTCTTC. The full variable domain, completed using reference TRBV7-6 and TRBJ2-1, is GAGVSQSPRYKVTKRGQDVALRCDPISGHVSLYWYRQALGQGPEFLTYFNYEAQQDKSGLPNDRFSAERPEGSISTLTIQRTEQRDSAMYRCASSLWKGVTYNEQFFGPGTRLTVL.

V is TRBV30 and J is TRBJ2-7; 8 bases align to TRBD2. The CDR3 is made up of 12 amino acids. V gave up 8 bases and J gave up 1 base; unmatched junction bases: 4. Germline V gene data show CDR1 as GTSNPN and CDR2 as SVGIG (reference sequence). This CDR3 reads CAGSSGSYEQYF. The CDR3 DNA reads TGTGCCGGATCTAGCGGGTCCTACGAGCAGTACTTC. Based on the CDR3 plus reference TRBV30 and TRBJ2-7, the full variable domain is SQTIHQWPATLVQPVGSPLSLECTVEGTSNPNLYWYRQAAGRGLQLLFYSVGIGQISSEVPQNLSASRPQDRQFILSSKKLLLSDSGFYLCAGSSGSYEQYFGPGTRLTVT.

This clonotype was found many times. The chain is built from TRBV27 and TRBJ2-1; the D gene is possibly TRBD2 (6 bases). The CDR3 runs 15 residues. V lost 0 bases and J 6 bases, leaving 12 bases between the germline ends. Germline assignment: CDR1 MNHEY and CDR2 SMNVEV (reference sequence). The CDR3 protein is CASSLSLASANEQFF. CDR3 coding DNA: TGTGCCAGCAGTTTATCTCTGGCTAGCGCCAATGAGCAGTTCTTC.

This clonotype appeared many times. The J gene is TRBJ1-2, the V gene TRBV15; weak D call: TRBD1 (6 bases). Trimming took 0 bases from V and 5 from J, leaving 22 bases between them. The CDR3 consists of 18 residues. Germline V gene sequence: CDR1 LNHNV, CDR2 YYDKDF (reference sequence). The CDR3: CATSRDSSHRVFSYGYTF. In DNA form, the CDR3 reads TGTGCCACCAGCAGAGATTCTTCCCACAGGGTGTTTTCATATGGCTACACCTTC.

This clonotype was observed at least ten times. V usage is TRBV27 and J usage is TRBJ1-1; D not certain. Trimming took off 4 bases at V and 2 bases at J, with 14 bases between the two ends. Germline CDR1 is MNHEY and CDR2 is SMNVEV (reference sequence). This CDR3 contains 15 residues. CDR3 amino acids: CASSSTTTLNTEAFF. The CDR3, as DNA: TGTGCCAGCAGTTCAACAACCACGCTAAACACTGAAGCTTTCTTT.